Shown below are 23 T cell receptor beta chains from a single sample sequenced in a study of OX40 agonist ivuxolimab in advanced cancers. The library was generated by the immunoSEQ multiplex PCR assay. TCRdb mirrors the immuneACCESS table, restricted to in-frame sequences. Some clones are absent from its copies; in checked studies, under half trace to an unresolved V gene, and the reason for the others is unknown. The sample has around 73,000 clones on record, more than 80% of them singletons. The leading ten clones occupy approximately 0.5% of the sample. Material: CD4+ or CD8+ T cells sorted from blood, obtained in a trial of the OX40 agonist ivuxolimab. The origin of the receptors is an adult with an advanced solid tumor such as melanoma, head and neck, liver or kidney cancer.

V usage is TRBV19 and J usage is TRBJ1-5; a possible D gene is TRBD1 (5 bases). Between the trimmed V and J ends, which lost 3 bases and 0 bases, there was a span of 12 bases. Germline V gene data show CDR1 as LNHDA and CDR2 as SQIVND (reference sequence). The CDR3 contains 16 residues. The CDR3 loop is CASSMGTGNSNQPQHF. As DNA, the CDR3 is TGTGCCAGTAGTATGGGTACAGGTAATAGCAATCAGCCCCAGCATTTT.

The sample holds a few counts of this clone. The chain joins TRBV14 to TRBJ1-1; possibly TRBD1 for D (5 bases). The CDR3 is 16 residues long. Trimming took 0 bases from V and 4 from J, leaving 15 bases between them. Germline V gives CDR1 SGHDN, CDR2 FVKESK. CDR3: CASSQEGVSDVTEAFF. The CDR3 DNA is TGTGCCAGCAGCCAAGAAGGGGTGTCGGATGTCACTGAAGCTTTCTTT.

V gene TRBV6-1 combines with J gene TRBJ1-4; D gene unclear. This CDR3 is built from 12 residues. Germline V gene sequence: CDR1 MNHNS, CDR2 SASEGT. V shed 6 bases and J shed 8 bases, with 10 bases lying between them. In DNA form, the CDR3 reads TGTGCCAGCAGACGGTTTCTAGAAAAACTGTTTTTT. Amino acid sequence: CASRRFLEKLFF.

This chain joins TRBV6-1 and TRBJ2-2; D is undetermined. This CDR3 is built from 13 residues. V was pared by 4 bases and J by 3 bases, with 6 bases between. Germline CDR1 reads MNHNS; CDR2 reads SASEGT. The CDR3 loop is CASSVKDTGELFF. The CDR3 region has the DNA TGTGCCAGCAGTGTAAAGGACACCGGGGAGCTGTTTTTT.

The V call is TRBV30, the J call TRBJ1-6; no definite D call. V was trimmed by 0 bases and J by 9 bases, leaving 3 bases between them. The CDR3 spans 11 residues. Germline values: CDR1 GTSNPN, CDR2 SVGIG (reference sequence). CDR3 nucleotides: TGTGCCTGGAGTGTAGGTTCACCCCTCCACTTT. It codes for CAWSVGSPLHF.

The genes are TRBV6-1 and TRBJ1-5, with no clear D. Trimming removed 1 base from V and 3 bases from J, with 10 bases in between. From germline, CDR1 is MNHNS and CDR2 SASEGT. This CDR3 has 15 amino acids. The CDR3 protein is CASSEDGLPNQPQHF. The DNA of the CDR3 is TGTGCCAGCAGTGAAGACGGACTGCCCAATCAGCCCCAGCATTTT.

In its sample, this clone was seen once. The chain links TRBV25-1 to TRBJ2-1; D not resolved. Per germline, CDR1 MGHDK and CDR2 SYGVNS. Trimming removed 7 bases at V and 2 bases at J, with 9 bases between. The CDR3 is 13 amino acids. This chain's CDR3 is CASTSTTYNEQFF. The DNA of the CDR3 is TGTGCCAGCACGAGTACCACCTACAATGAGCAGTTCTTC.

The rearrangement links TRBV7-9 to TRBJ1-4, with a tentative D call TRBD1 (5 bases). The germline V gene encodes CDR1 SEHNR and CDR2 FQNEAQ (reference sequence). This CDR3 is built from 17 residues. Between the trimmed V and J ends, which lost 5 bases and 5 bases, there was a span of 21 bases. The CDR3 loop is CASSLFPKGLPNEKLFF. CDR3 coding DNA: TGTGCCAGCAGCCTATTCCCAAAGGGACTGCCGAATGAAAAACTGTTTTTT.

This chain joins TRBV7-2 and TRBJ2-3, with 8 bases that match TRBD2. The CDR3 runs 17 residues. Germline CDR1 is SGHTA and CDR2 is FQGNSA. V dropped 1 base and J dropped 4; count of bases not matched to a gene: 10. The CDR3 sequence: CASSLEGGTSLPDTQYF. In DNA, the CDR3 is TGTGCCAGCAGCTTAGAGGGAGGGACTAGTCTCCCAGATACGCAGTATTTT.

This chain joins TRBV11-3 and TRBJ2-5; D unresolved. Germline CDR1 is SGHNT and CDR2 is YENEEA. The CDR3 runs 11 residues. V gave up 1 base and J gave up 5 bases, with 2 bases separating them. CDR3 protein: CASSLVETQYF. CDR3 in DNA: TGTGCCAGCAGCTTAGTGGAGACCCAGTACTTC.

This clone appeared a few times. V is TRBV29-1 and J is TRBJ2-7; D is unresolved. V gave up 6 bases and J gave up 1 base, with 7 bases separating them. This CDR3 is built from 11 residues. Per the germline V gene, CDR1 is SQVTM and CDR2 is ANQGSEA. The CDR3 region is CSVGLSYEQYF. In DNA form, the CDR3 reads TGCAGCGTGGGCTTATCCTACGAGCAGTACTTC.

The J gene is TRBJ2-3, the V gene TRBV30; the D is unclear. The CDR3 spans 17 residues. Per germline, CDR1 GTSNPN and CDR2 SVGIG (reference sequence). V was clipped by 0 bases and J by 0 bases, with 16 bases between them. The DNA for the CDR3 is TGTGCCTGGAGTGTACCCCGAACTATAACAAGCACAGATACGCAGTATTTT. Translated: CAWSVPRTITSTDTQYF.

This chain connects TRBV4-1 to TRBJ2-7; 7 bases fit TRBD2. The ends lost 4 bases at V and 3 bases at J; junction bases unmatched: 12. The CDR3 extends over 16 amino acids. From germline, CDR1 is MGHRA and CDR2 YSYEKL. CDR3 sequence (DNA): TGCGCCAGCAGCCGCCTTTTTGGGGACTATAGCTACGAGCAGTACTTC. Translating it yields CASSRLFGDYSYEQYF.

V gene TRBV25-1 combines with J gene TRBJ2-5; 7 positions match TRBD1. J gave up 5 bases and V 4 bases, and 16 bases lay outside the gene matches. The CDR3 contains 17 residues. Per the germline V gene, CDR1 is MGHDK and CDR2 is SYGVNS. CDR3 nucleotide sequence: TGTGCCAGCAGTGTGCTAAGGGGGCGAGAGTTGGCGGAGACCCAGTACTTC. It codes for CASSVLRGRELAETQYF.

The chain links TRBV10-3 to TRBJ2-7; 9 bases are a match to TRBD2. In germline, CDR1 is ENHRY, CDR2 SYGVKD. V trimming: 4 bases; J trimming: 0 bases; junction bases outside the gene matches: 10. This CDR3 has 17 residues. CDR3 amino acids: CAISGSSSGKSSYEQYF. CDR3 DNA: TGTGCCATCAGTGGTTCTTCTAGCGGGAAAAGCTCCTACGAGCAGTACTTC.

This chain uses TRBV5-4 with TRBJ1-5; 10 bases match TRBD1. This CDR3 spans 13 amino acids. From germline, CDR1 is SGHNT and CDR2 YYREEE (reference sequence). After removal of 4 bases from V and 6 bases from J, the junction contained 1 base not matched to a gene. The CDR3 reads CASSGDRGQPQHF. DNA of the CDR3: TGTGCCAGCAGCGGGGACAGGGGTCAGCCCCAGCATTTT.

This clone was detected only once. The V call is TRBV6-5, the J call TRBJ2-2; tentatively, D is TRBD1 (6 bases). Per the germline V gene, CDR1 is MNHEY and CDR2 is SVGAGI. Between the trimmed V and J ends, which lost 2 bases and 4 bases, there was a span of 8 bases. The CDR3 loop spans 14 amino acids. DNA for the CDR3: TGTGCCAGCAGTTACGCAGGGGCCACCGGGGAGCTGTTTTTT. Its protein is CASSYAGATGELFF.

The rearrangement links TRBV23-1 to TRBJ2-1, with D maybe TRBD2 (7 bases). TRBV23-1 is flagged as an ORF with uncertain function. CDR3 length: 18 amino acids. Deletions cut 0 bases from V and 2 bases from J, with 17 bases between. As DNA, the CDR3 is TGCGCCAGCAGTCAATCAAAGGGGGGGGTTAGCGCCTACAATGAGCAGTTCTTC. Amino acid sequence: CASSQSKGGVSAYNEQFF.

The chain employs TRBV7-9 and TRBJ2-2; no definite D call. V dropped 5 bases and J dropped 8 bases, with 15 bases sitting between them. The CDR3 is 14 amino acids. Germline V gene sequence: CDR1 SEHNR, CDR2 FQNEAQ (reference sequence). CDR3 residues: CASSQEAVVGELFF. CDR3 DNA: TGTGCCAGCAGCCAAGAGGCGGTGGTTGGGGAGCTGTTTTTT. Complete variable domain (other parts from reference TRBV7-9 and TRBJ2-2): DTGVSQNPRHKITKRGQNVTFRCDPISEHNRLYWYRQTLGQGPEFLTYFQNEAQLEKSRLLSDRFSAERPKGSFSTLEIQRTEQGDSAMYLCASSQEAVVGELFFGEGSRLTVL.

The chain joins TRBV5-1 to TRBJ1-2; possibly TRBD1 for D (5 bases). The CDR3 length is 15 residues. Germline lookup yields CDR1 SGHRS and CDR2 YFSETQ. Trimming shortened V by 4 bases and J by 4 bases, and 17 bases separated the two germline ends. CDR3 protein: CASSLTGAGSYGYTF. The CDR3 nucleotides read TGCGCCAGCAGCCTAACAGGAGCAGGTAGCTATGGCTACACCTTC.

V and J are TRBV7-2 and TRBJ2-3; 9 nucleotides match TRBD1. Trimming at V came to 1 base and at J to 1 base, leaving 0 bases not matched to a gene. The length of the CDR3 is 15 residues. Germline V gene lookup returns CDR1 SGHTA and CDR2 FQGNSA. CDR3 in amino acids: CASSLDRGRTDTQYF. The CDR3 bases are TGTGCCAGCAGCTTAGACAGGGGGCGCACAGATACGCAGTATTTT.

This chain uses TRBV5-1 with TRBJ1-2, with TRBD1 matching 9 bases. This CDR3 is built from 15 residues. J lost 3 bases, V lost 1 base, and 4 bases had no gene match. The V gene's germline CDR1 is SGHRS and CDR2 YFSETQ. The CDR3 DNA reads TGCGCCAGCAGCTTGACAGGGGGCGCTTACTATGGCTACACCTTC. Translating it yields CASSLTGGAYYGYTF.

The chain uses TRBV12-5 and TRBJ2-3, with D maybe TRBD1 (6 bases). Germline values: CDR1 LGHNT, CDR2 FRNRAP. With 0 bases removed from V and 10 bases from J, the gap between germline ends came to 8 bases. This CDR3 is built from 12 residues. The CDR3, as DNA: TGTGCTAGTGGTTTGGTCCCAGGGGCGCAGTATTTT. It specifies CASGLVPGAQYF.